Listed here are 3 T cell receptor beta chains from one sample, sequenced in a study of graft-versus-host responses after intestinal transplantation. Assay: immunoSEQ multiplex PCR; the TCRdb copy retains only in-frame clones and omits some. The sample lists about 25,000 clones, 93% occurring once. Sequencing used PBMCs, obtained 18 days after transplant. Source of these receptors: a human patient who received an intestinal transplant, so some T cells may come from the graft donor.

The chain uses TRBV6-5 and TRBJ2-7; possibly TRBD2 for D (6 bases). CDR3 length: 11 amino acids. Trimming stripped 11 bases from V and 3 bases from J, with 11 bases between. Germline-derived CDR1 and CDR2 are MNHEY and SVGAGI. CDR3 bases: TGTGCCGCGGGGACTGTCTACGAGCAGTACTTC. Translation: CAAGTVYEQYF.

The rearrangement uses TRBV27 and TRBJ1-1; no clear D. Trimming pared 5 bases from V and 4 bases from J, leaving 14 bases between. This CDR3 is built from 14 residues. Germline V gene lookup returns CDR1 MNHEY and CDR2 SMNVEV (reference sequence). The DNA of the CDR3 is TGTGCCAGCAGTCCCTGGGATCGTCGCACTGAAGCTTTCTTT. The encoded protein is CASSPWDRRTEAFF.

V is TRBV4-1 and J is TRBJ1-2, with TRBD1 matching 11 bases. J was trimmed by 10 bases and V by 2 bases; bases with no gene match: 9. The CDR3 totals 15 residues. Germline V lookup: CDR1 MGHRA, CDR2 YSYEKL. The CDR3 is CASSQYGQGAGPYTF. The CDR3 nucleotides are TGCGCCAGCAGCCAATATGGACAGGGGGCCGGTCCCTACACCTTC.